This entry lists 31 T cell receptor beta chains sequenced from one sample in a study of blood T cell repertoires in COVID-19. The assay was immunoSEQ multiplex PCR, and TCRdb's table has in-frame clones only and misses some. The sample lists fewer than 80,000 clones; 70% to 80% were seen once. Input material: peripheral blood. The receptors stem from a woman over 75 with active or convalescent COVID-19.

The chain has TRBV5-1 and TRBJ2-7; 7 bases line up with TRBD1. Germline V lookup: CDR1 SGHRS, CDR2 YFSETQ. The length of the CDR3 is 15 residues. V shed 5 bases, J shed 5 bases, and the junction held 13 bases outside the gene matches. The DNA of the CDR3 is TGCGCCAGCAGAACATACACAGGGGTTCTCAACGAGCAGTACTTC. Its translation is CASRTYTGVLNEQYF.

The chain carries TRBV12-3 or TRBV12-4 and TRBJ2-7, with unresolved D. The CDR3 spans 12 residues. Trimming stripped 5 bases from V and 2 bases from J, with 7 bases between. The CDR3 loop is CASSRGTYEQYF. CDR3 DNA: TGTGCCAGCAGTCGCGGAACCTACGAGCAGTACTTC.

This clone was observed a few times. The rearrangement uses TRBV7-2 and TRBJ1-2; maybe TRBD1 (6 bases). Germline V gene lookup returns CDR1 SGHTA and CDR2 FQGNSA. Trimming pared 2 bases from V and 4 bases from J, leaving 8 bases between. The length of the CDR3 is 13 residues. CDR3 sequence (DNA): TGTGCCAGCAGCTTAACGACAGGCTATGGCTACACCTTC. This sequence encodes CASSLTTGYGYTF.

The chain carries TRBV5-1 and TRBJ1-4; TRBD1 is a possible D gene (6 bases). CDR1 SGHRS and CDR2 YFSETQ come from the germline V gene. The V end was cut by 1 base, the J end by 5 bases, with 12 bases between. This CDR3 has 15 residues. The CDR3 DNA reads TGCGCCAGCAGCTTGACGACAGGAATAAATGAAAAACTGTTTTTT. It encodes CASSLTTGINEKLFF.

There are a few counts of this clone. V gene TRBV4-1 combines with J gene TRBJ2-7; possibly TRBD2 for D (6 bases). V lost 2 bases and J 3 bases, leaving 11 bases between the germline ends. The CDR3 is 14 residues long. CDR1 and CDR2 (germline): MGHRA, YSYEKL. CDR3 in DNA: TGCGCCAGCAGCCAACCCGGGGGACTCTACGAGCAGTACTTC. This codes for CASSQPGGLYEQYF.

The CDR3 nucleotides are TGTGCCAGCAGCTTATGGGGCACAGGGACCACTGAAGCTTTCTTT. This translates into CASSLWGTGTTEAFF. This chain uses TRBV5-6 with TRBJ1-1; D is possibly TRBD1 (6 bases). Germline CDR1 is SGHDT and CDR2 is YYEEEE. The V end was cut by 2 bases, the J end by 4 bases, with 15 bases between. This CDR3 region has 15 residues.

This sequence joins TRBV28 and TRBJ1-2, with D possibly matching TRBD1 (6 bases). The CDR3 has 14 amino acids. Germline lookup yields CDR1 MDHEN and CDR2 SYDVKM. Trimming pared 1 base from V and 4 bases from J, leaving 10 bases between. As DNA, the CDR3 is TGTGCCAGCAGTTTATCGGGGGGGCTCTATGGCTACACCTTC. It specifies CASSLSGGLYGYTF.

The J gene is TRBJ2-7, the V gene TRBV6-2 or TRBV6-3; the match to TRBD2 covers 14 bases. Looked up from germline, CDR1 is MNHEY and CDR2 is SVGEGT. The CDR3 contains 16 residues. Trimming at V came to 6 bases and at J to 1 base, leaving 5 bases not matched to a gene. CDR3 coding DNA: TGTGCCAGCAGCAGGGGACTAGCGGGGGTTTCCTACGAGCAGTACTTC. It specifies CASSRGLAGVSYEQYF.

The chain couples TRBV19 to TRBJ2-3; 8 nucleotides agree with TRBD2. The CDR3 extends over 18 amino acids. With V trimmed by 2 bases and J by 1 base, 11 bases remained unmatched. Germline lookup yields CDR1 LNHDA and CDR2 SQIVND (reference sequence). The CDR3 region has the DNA TGTGCCAGTAGTATATCGGCTAGCGGGTTGGGGGGCACAGATACGCAGTATTTT. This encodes CASSISASGLGGTDTQYF.

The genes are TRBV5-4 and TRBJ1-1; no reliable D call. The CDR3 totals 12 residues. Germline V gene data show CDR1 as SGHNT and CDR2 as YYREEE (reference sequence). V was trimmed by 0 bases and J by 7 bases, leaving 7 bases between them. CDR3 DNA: TGTGCCAGCAGCTTGGCAGCGGGTGAAGCTTTCTTT. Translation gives CASSLAAGEAFF.

CDR3 amino acids: CASSPLTGTSGTSKTQYF. The DNA for the CDR3 is TGTGCCAGCAGCCCCCTCACCGGGACTAGCGGGACGTCAAAGACCCAGTACTTC. The chain uses TRBV7-6 and TRBJ2-5; TRBD2 agrees at 13 bases. Germline loops: CDR1 SGHVS, CDR2 FNYEAQ. The J segment lost 6 bases and the V segment lost 5 bases, leaving 15 bases of the junction unmatched. The CDR3 covers 18 residues.

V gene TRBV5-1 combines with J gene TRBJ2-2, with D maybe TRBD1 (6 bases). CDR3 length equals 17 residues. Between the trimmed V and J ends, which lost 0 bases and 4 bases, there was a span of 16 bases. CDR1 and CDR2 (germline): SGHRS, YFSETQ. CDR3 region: CASSLALWTDITGELFF. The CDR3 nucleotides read TGCGCCAGCAGCTTGGCCCTGTGGACAGACATCACCGGGGAGCTGTTTTTT.

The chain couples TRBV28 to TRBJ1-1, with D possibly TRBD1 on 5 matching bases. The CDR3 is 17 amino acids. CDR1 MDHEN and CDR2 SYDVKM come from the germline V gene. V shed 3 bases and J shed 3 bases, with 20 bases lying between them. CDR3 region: CASSFHGGVTGYTEAFF. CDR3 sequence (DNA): TGTGCCAGCAGTTTCCATGGGGGGGTGACGGGTTACACTGAAGCTTTCTTT.

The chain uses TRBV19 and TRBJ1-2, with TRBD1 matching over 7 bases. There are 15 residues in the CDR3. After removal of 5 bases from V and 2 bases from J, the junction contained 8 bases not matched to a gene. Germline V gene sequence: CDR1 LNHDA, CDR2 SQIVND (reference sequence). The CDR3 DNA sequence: TGTGCCAGTAGTGGCCCGTTCAGGGGGAACTATGGCTACACCTTC. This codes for CASSGPFRGNYGYTF.

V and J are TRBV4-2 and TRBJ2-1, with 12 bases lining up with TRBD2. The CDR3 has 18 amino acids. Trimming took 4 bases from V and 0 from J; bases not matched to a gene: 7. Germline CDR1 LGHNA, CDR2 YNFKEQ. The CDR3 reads CASSLGLAGRSSYNEQFF. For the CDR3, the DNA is TGTGCCAGCAGCCTTGGACTAGCGGGGCGAAGCTCCTACAATGAGCAGTTCTTC.

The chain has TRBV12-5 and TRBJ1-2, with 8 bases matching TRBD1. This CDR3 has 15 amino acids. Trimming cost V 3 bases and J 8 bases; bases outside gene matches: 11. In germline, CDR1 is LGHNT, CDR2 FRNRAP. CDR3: CASGFSRRTGTGYTF. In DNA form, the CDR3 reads TGTGCTAGTGGTTTTTCGAGAAGGACAGGGACCGGCTACACCTTC.

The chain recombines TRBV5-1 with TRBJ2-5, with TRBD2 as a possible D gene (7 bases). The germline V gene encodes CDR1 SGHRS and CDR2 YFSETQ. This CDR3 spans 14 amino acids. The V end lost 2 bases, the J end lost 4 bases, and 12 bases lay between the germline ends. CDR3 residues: CASSFLGGGETQYF. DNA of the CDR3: TGCGCCAGCAGCTTCCTAGGGGGGGGAGAGACCCAGTACTTC.

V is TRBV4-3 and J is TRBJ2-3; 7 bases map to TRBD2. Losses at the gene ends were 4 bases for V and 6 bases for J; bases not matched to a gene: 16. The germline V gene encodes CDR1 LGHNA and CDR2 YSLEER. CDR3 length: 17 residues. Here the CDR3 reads CASSPSRTSGRADTQYF. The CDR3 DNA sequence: TGCGCCAGCAGCCCGAGCCGGACTAGTGGAAGAGCGGATACGCAGTATTTT.

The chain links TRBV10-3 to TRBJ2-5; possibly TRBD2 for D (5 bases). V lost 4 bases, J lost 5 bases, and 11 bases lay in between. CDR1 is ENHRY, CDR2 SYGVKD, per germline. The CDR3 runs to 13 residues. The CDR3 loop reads CAISGNWRETQYF. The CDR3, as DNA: TGTGCCATCAGTGGGAACTGGAGGGAGACCCAGTACTTC.

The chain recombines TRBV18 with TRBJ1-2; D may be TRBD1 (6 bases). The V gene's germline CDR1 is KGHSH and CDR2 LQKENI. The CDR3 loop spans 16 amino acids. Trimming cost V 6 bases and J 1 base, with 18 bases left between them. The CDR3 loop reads CASSPGTPTVNYGYTF. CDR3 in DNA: TGTGCCAGCTCTCCCGGGACACCGACGGTTAACTATGGCTACACCTTC.

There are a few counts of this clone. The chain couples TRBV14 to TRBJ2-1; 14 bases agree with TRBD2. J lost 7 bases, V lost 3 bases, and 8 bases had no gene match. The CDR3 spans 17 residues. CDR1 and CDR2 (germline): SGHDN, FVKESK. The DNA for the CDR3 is TGTGCCAGCAGCCAGCCGGGACTAGCGGGAGTTTATAATGAGCAGTTCTTC. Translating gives CASSQPGLAGVYNEQFF. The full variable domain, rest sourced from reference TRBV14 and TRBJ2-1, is EAGVTQFPSHSVIEKGQTVTLRCDPISGHDNLYWYRRVMGKEIKFLLHFVKESKQDESGMPNNRFLAERTGGTYSTLKVQPAELEDSGVYFCASSQPGLAGVYNEQFFGPGTRLTVL.

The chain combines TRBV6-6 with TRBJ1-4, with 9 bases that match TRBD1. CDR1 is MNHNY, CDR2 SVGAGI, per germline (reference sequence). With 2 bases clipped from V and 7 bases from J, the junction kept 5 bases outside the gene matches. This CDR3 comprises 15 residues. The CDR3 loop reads CASSYTGGAGEKLFF. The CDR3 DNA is TGTGCCAGCAGTTACACAGGGGGCGCCGGTGAAAAACTGTTTTTT.

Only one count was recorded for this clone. CDR3 nucleotides: TGTGCCAGTAGTTTTCCGACAGGGAGTTGGACAGATACGCAGTATTTT. It encodes CASSFPTGSWTDTQYF. The chain is built from TRBV19 and TRBJ2-3; the match to TRBD1 covers 7 bases. Germline values: CDR1 LNHDA, CDR2 SQIVND (reference sequence). The CDR3 spans 16 residues. V trimming: 5 bases; J trimming: 3 bases; junction bases outside the gene matches: 11.

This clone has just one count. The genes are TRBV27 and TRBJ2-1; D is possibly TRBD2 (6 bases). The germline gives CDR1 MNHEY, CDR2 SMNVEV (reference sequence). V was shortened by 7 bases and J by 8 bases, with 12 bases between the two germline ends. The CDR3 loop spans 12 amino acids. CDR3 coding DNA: TGTGCCAGCAAGACTAGTCGAGATGAGCAGTTCTTC. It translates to CASKTSRDEQFF.

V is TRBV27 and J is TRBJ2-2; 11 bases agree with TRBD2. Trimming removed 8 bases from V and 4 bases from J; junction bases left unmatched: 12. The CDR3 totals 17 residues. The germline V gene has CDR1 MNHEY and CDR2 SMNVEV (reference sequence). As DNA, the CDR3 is TGTGCCAGCTTCGTCGGTAGCGGGGGGGCGGGCACCGGGGAGCTGTTTTTT. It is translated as CASFVGSGGAGTGELFF.

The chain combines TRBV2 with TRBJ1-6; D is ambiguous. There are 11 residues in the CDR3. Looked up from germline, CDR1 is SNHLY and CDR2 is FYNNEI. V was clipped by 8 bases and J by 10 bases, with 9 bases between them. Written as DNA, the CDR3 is TGTGCCAGCGGAGGCCAATCACCCCTCCACTTT. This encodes CASGGQSPLHF. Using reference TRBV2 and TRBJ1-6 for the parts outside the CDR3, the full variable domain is EPEVTQTPSHQVTQMGQEVILRCVPISNHLYFYWYRQILGQKVEFLVSFYNNEISEKSEIFDDQFSVERPDGSNFTLKIRSTKLEDSAMYFCASGGQSPLHFGNGTRLTVT.

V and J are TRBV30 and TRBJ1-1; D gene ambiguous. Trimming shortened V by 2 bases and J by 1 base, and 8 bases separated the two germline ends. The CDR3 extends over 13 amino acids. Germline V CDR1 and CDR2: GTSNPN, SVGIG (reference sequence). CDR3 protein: CAWSYGRNTEAFF. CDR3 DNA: TGTGCCTGGAGTTATGGCAGGAACACTGAAGCTTTCTTT.

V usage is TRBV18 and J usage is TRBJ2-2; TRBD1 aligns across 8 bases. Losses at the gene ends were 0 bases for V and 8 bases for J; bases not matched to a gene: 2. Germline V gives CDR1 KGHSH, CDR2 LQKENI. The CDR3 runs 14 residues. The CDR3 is CASSPPGQGGELFF. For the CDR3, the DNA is TGTGCCAGCTCACCACCCGGACAGGGAGGGGAGCTGTTTTTT.

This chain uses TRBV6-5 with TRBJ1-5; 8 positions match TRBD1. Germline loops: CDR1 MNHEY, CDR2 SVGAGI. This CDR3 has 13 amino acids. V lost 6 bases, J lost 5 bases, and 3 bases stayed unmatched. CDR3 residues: CASRDRDYQPQHF. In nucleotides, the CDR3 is TGTGCCAGCAGGGACAGGGATTATCAGCCCCAGCATTTT.

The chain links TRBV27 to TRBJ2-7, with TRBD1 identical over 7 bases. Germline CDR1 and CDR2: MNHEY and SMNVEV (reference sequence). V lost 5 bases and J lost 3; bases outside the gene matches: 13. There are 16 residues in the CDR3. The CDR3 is CASSANRGPILYEQYF. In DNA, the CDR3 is TGTGCCAGCAGTGCAAACAGGGGCCCGATTCTCTACGAGCAGTACTTC.

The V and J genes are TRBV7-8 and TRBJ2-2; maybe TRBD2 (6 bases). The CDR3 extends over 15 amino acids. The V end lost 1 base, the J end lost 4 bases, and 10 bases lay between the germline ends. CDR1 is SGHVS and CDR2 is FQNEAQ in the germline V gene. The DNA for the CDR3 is TGTGCCAGCAGCTTAGGTGGAGGGTTCACCGGGGAGCTGTTTTTT. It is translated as CASSLGGGFTGELFF.